The rows below give T cell receptor beta chains drawn from one sample of a study of neurological immune-mediated disorders. One entry per CDR3 protein results from TCRdb running MiXCR on the 5' RACE reads. The table lists more than 55,000 distinct CDR3 sequences, 8.5% to 10% of them singletons. The material sequenced was PBMCs. These receptors all come from a man aged 30 to 45 in good health. CDR3s include the opening cysteine and the closing phenylalanine or tryptophan. Each record gives: J gene, V gene, CDR3 protein.

TRBJ2-3 | TRBV27 | CASSLSGLAGGQTDTQYF
TRBJ2-1 | TRBV28 | CASSLGPLDTQFF
TRBJ2-1 | TRBV5-1 | CASSTGLAGSHNEQFF
TRBJ2-3 | TRBV29-1 | CSATRQVVAADTQYF
TRBJ2-1 | TRBV18 | CASSPASGVGNEQFF
TRBJ2-1 | TRBV18 | CASSPGGLDEQFF
TRBJ1-1 | TRBV5-1 | CTSSLRTGPNTEAFF
TRBJ1-6 | TRBV25-1 | CASSESYSPLHF
TRBJ2-3 | TRBV4-2 | CASSQDRTRTDTQYF
TRBJ2-2 | TRBV7-6 | CASTPGNTGELFF
TRBJ2-2 | TRBV5-1 | CASSLELAGQTGELFF
TRBJ2-2 | TRBV12-3/TRBV12-4 | CASRVGGATGELFF
TRBJ2-7 | TRBV3-1 | CASSQGVVGGTYEQYF
TRBJ2-3 | TRBV5-1 | CASSRAGIRDTQYF
TRBJ2-1 | TRBV20-1 | CSGRSGRDEQFF
TRBJ1-6 | TRBV5-1 | CASSLSQSSYNSPLHF
TRBJ2-3 | TRBV28 | CASSFNEGSSTDTQYF
TRBJ2-1 | TRBV29-1 | CSVEGSIDNEQFF
TRBJ1-3 | TRBV7-8 | CASRLLEISGNTIYF
TRBJ1-1 | TRBV29-1 | CSVELRATEAFF
TRBJ1-5 | TRBV10-3 | CAISDGTVNQPQHF
TRBJ1-1 | TRBV7-2 | CASSFRVQTTYTEAFF